The 28 T cell receptor beta chains given below trace back to one sample, sequenced in a study of T cell clonality in common variable immunodeficiency. The table came from immunoSEQ multiplex PCR; TCRdb's copy has only in-frame clones and leaves some out. The sample includes approximately 44,000 clones, none of them occurring once. Sequencing was carried out using peripheral blood mononuclear cells. The receptors stem from a person aged 18 to 70 in good health.

This clone was counted ten times or more. Read sequence stops 3 residues before the CDR3 end, and the germline J gene provides the missing end. The chain carries TRBV6-2 or TRBV6-3 and TRBJ1-1; D is unclear. The germline gives CDR1 MNHEY, CDR2 SVGEGT. V was shortened by 2 bases and J by 6 bases, with 13 bases between the two germline ends. The CDR3 runs to 14 residues. The CDR3 loop reads CASSYDARGAEAFF. The DNA read from the CDR3 is TGTGCCAGCAGTTACGACGCCCGGGGAGCTGAA.

This clone was seen at least ten times. With the read ending 3 residues before the CDR3 end, the germline J gene is used to fill in that end. This chain connects TRBV30 to TRBJ1-2; tentative D call: TRBD1 (5 bases). The CDR3 spans 14 residues. In germline, CDR1 is GTSNPN, CDR2 SVGIG (reference sequence). V gave up 0 bases and J gave up 3 bases, with 11 bases separating them. The CDR3 bases that were read are TGTGCCTGGAGTGTTCCGCCAGGGCACTATGGC. This encodes CAWSVPPGHYG. The whole CDR3 region reads CAWSVPPGHYGYTF.

This clone was counted at least ten times. From the germline J gene comes the end of the CDR3, since the read stops 3 residues before it. V and J are TRBV2 and TRBJ2-1; 9 positions match TRBD1. The CDR3 has 15 residues. CDR1 SNHLY and CDR2 FYNNEI come from the germline V gene. With V trimmed by 4 bases and J by 4 bases, 5 bases remained unmatched. CDR3 bases read: TGTGCCAGCAGTGTGGACAGGGGCGAGTACAATGAG. Protein: CASSVDRGEYNE. The full CDR3 protein is CASSVDRGEYNEQFF.

This clone has ten or more counts. Read sequence stops 3 residues before the CDR3 end, and the germline J gene provides the missing end. The chain employs TRBV18 and TRBJ2-7; D uncertain. The CDR3 is 13 residues long. Trimming cost V 2 bases and J 0 bases, with 5 bases left between them. The germline CDR1 and CDR2 sequences are KGHSH and LQKENI. CDR3: CASSPADSYEQYF. CDR3 DNA (partial): TGTGCCAGCTCACCAGCAGACTCCTACGAG.

The sample holds many counts of this clone. A junction end diverges from the germline sequence, so it may reflect a read error. The CDR3 extends 3 residues past the end of the read, so its final part is completed from the germline J gene. The genes are TRBV4-2 and TRBJ1-2; D might be TRBD1 (5 bases). This CDR3 is 15 amino acids long. Germline CDR1 is LGHNA and CDR2 is YNFKEQ. The sequenced part of the CDR3 DNA is TGCGCCAGCAGCCAAGAAAAGTTTGGGGGGTATGGC. Its translation: CASSQEKFGGYG. In full, the CDR3 reads CASSQEKFGGYGYTF.

This clone was detected ten times or more. The read finishes 3 residues shy of the CDR3 end, and the germline J gene is used to complete it. This chain connects TRBV19 to TRBJ2-2; D call uncertain. Trimming removed 5 bases from V and 4 bases from J, with 23 bases in between. The CDR3 is made up of 18 amino acids. Looked up from germline, CDR1 is LNHDA and CDR2 is SQIVND (reference sequence). CDR3 sequence reads: CASSSYLPLGPSTGELFF. The CDR3 DNA, read in part, is TGTGCCAGTAGTTCCTACCTCCCTCTAGGCCCGAGCACCGGGGAG. Full variable domain (outside the CDR3, taken from reference TRBV19 and TRBJ2-2): DGGITQSPKYLFRKEGQNVTLSCEQNLNHDAMYWYRQDPGQGLRLIYYSQIVNDFQKGDIAEGYSVSREKKESFPLTVTSAQKNPTAFYLCASSSYLPLGPSTGELFFGEGSRLTVL.

This clone has at least ten counts. Sequencing ends 3 residues short of the CDR3 end; the germline J gene provides the rest. V usage is TRBV5-5 and J usage is TRBJ2-5, with TRBD1 matching 7 bases. Unmatched junction bases numbered 6, after V lost 4 bases and J lost 3 bases. Germline V gives CDR1 SGHKS, CDR2 YYEKEE (reference sequence). The CDR3 covers 14 residues. The CDR3 sequence: CASSLAGTEETQYF. CDR3 bases read: TGTGCCAGCAGCCTGGCCGGGACAGAAGAGACC.

This clone was picked up many times. The read falls 3 residues short of the CDR3 end, and the missing part is taken from the germline J gene. This chain joins TRBV19 and TRBJ1-2; D remains ambiguous. Germline assignment: CDR1 LNHDA and CDR2 SQIVND (reference sequence). The CDR3 length is 15 residues. The V end lost 10 bases, the J end lost 0 bases, and 18 bases lay between the germline ends. The CDR3 reads CATTPGDRPNYGYTF. Partial CDR3 DNA: TGTGCCACTACGCCCGGGGATCGACCTAACTATGGC.

Many counts were recorded for this clone. The read comes to an end 3 residues before the CDR3 does, leaving the germline J gene to fill in the end. This chain links TRBV19 with TRBJ2-1, with D maybe TRBD2 (6 bases). CDR3 length: 17 residues. Germline values: CDR1 LNHDA, CDR2 SQIVND (reference sequence). Trimming pared 5 bases from V and 6 bases from J, leaving 23 bases between. CDR3 residues: CASSPRSRAGRVNEQFF. Incomplete CDR3 DNA: TGTGCCAGTAGTCCCCGCTCCCGTGCGGGGCGCGTCAATGAG.

Ten or more counts support this clone. The missing CDR3 end, 3 residues past where the read stops, is filled in from the germline J gene. The rearrangement uses TRBV20-1 and TRBJ2-7; the match to TRBD2 covers 8 bases. The CDR3 is 13 amino acids. The junction had 10 bases not matched to a gene; V was cut back by 7 bases and J by 5 bases. CDR1 and CDR2 (germline): DFQATT, SNEGSKA (reference sequence). This chain's CDR3 is CSGRGAGVDEQYF. The part of the CDR3 DNA that was read is TGCAGTGGACGGGGAGCGGGAGTTGACGAG.

At least ten counts were recorded for this clone. The read halts 3 residues ahead of the CDR3 end, with the missing end drawn from the germline J gene. The chain combines TRBV6-1 with TRBJ1-2; D uncertain. The germline V and J ends were trimmed by 4 bases and 3 bases, with 9 bases remaining between them. Germline V gives CDR1 MNHNS, CDR2 SASEGT. CDR3 length: 13 residues. The CDR3 region is CASSAGPHYGYTF. The sequenced CDR3 bases are TGTGCCAGCAGTGCAGGTCCTCACTATGGC.

This clone was counted many times. The read ends 3 residues early relative to the CDR3; the germline J gene fills the gap. The J gene is TRBJ2-2, the V gene TRBV6-2 or TRBV6-3, with TRBD1 matching over 8 bases. The CDR3 consists of 17 residues. The germline gives CDR1 MNHEY, CDR2 SVGEGT. V trimming: 0 bases; J trimming: 5 bases; junction bases outside the gene matches: 8. CDR3 DNA (partial): TGTGCCAGCAGTTACTCGAGGCGGACAGGGCGGACCGGGGAG. It specifies CASSYSRRTGRTGE. The whole CDR3 sequence is CASSYSRRTGRTGELFF.

This clone was recorded many times. Sequencing ends 3 residues short of the CDR3 end; the germline J gene provides the rest. The chain has TRBV11-2 and TRBJ2-1; 7 nucleotides line up with TRBD2. J was trimmed by 9 bases and V by 2 bases; bases with no gene match: 4. Germline V lookup: CDR1 SGHAT, CDR2 FQNNGV. The CDR3 has 13 residues. The DNA read from the CDR3 is TGTGCCAGCAGCTTACGAACTAGCGTTGAG. This gives the protein CASSLRTSVE. In full, the CDR3 reads CASSLRTSVEQFF.

This clone came up many times. The read halts 3 residues ahead of the CDR3 end, with the missing end drawn from the germline J gene. The rearrangement uses TRBV18 and TRBJ1-2; weak D call: TRBD1 (6 bases). Trimming shortened V by 3 bases and J by 0 bases, and 11 bases separated the two germline ends. This CDR3 region has 15 residues. CDR1 KGHSH and CDR2 LQKENI come from the germline V gene. The CDR3 reads CASSPGQNPNYGYTF. CDR3 DNA, as far as it was read: TGTGCCAGCTCACCCGGACAGAATCCTAACTATGGC.

The table lists this clone with many counts. The CDR3 end lies 3 residues beyond the end of the read and is filled in from the germline J gene. The rearrangement uses TRBV2 and TRBJ1-5; 10 nucleotides match TRBD1. Germline V gene data show CDR1 as SNHLY and CDR2 as FYNNEI. This CDR3 spans 15 amino acids. V trimming: 4 bases; J trimming: 0 bases; junction bases outside the gene matches: 0. CDR3 region: CASSGQGASNQPQHF. Partial CDR3 DNA: TGTGCCAGCAGTGGACAGGGGGCTAGCAATCAGCCC.

In its sample, this clone was seen many times. From the germline J gene comes the end of the CDR3, since the read stops 3 residues before it. The chain employs TRBV5-1 and TRBJ2-1, with unresolved D. Germline V CDR1 and CDR2: SGHRS, YFSETQ. CDR3 length: 15 amino acids. V was pared by 1 base and J by 0 bases, with 8 bases between. This CDR3 reads CASSLYIASYNEQFF. The part of the CDR3 DNA that was read is TGCGCCAGCAGCTTGTATATAGCCTCCTACAATGAG.

This clone was counted many times. The sequence runs out 3 residues before the end of the CDR3; the remainder is reconstructed from the germline J gene. The rearrangement uses TRBV10-3 and TRBJ1-2; D is ambiguous. V was shortened by 3 bases and J by 4 bases, with 9 bases between the two germline ends. From germline, CDR1 is ENHRY and CDR2 SYGVKD. This CDR3 contains 13 residues. Partial CDR3 DNA: TGTGCCATCAGTGAAAAACAGACCTATGGC. Protein product: CAISEKQTYG. Given in full, the CDR3 is CAISEKQTYGYTF.

This clone was recorded at least ten times. The CDR3 end lies 3 residues beyond the end of the read and is filled in from the germline J gene. This sequence joins TRBV5-1 and TRBJ1-6; D might be TRBD1 (6 bases). Trimming took off 0 bases at V and 9 bases at J, with 13 bases between the two ends. There are 15 residues in the CDR3. The germline V gene encodes CDR1 SGHRS and CDR2 YFSETQ. This chain's CDR3 is CASSLAYRDTSPLHF. CDR3 DNA (partial): TGCGCCAGCAGCTTGGCATATAGGGACACTTCACCC.

This clone was counted ten times or more. The CDR3 end falls 3 residues outside the read, so it is completed with the germline J gene. The chain is built from TRBV19 and TRBJ2-1; 8 bases align to TRBD2. CDR3 length: 15 residues. In germline, CDR1 is LNHDA, CDR2 SQIVND (reference sequence). V trimming: 2 bases; J trimming: 8 bases; junction bases outside the gene matches: 8. CDR3 DNA, as far as it was read: TGTGCCAGTAGTATAACTAGCGGACCCCCGGATGAG. Amino acid sequence: CASSITSGPPDE. The whole CDR3 sequence is CASSITSGPPDEQFF.

In this sample, this clone turned up many times. The read stops 3 residues short of the end of the CDR3; the missing end is completed from the germline J gene. This sequence joins TRBV29-1 and TRBJ2-1; no reliable D call. V lost 5 bases and J lost 6, with 11 bases in between. From germline, CDR1 is SQVTM and CDR2 ANQGSEA. The CDR3 extends over 12 amino acids. Incomplete CDR3 DNA: TGCAGCGTTAACGGTAAGGGCAATGAG. This sequence encodes CSVNGKGNE. The full CDR3 sequence reads CSVNGKGNEQFF.

This clone was recorded a few times. Coverage ceases 3 residues before the CDR3 finishes, and the germline J gene fills in the end. The chain employs TRBV2 and TRBJ2-3; TRBD2 matches 11 bases. This CDR3 comprises 16 residues. Looked up from germline, CDR1 is SNHLY and CDR2 is FYNNEI. Germline trimming cut 4 bases from V and 1 base from J; bases unmatched to any gene: 4. CDR3 sequence reads: CASSVAGGGGTDTQYF. CDR3 DNA (partial): TGTGCCAGCAGTGTAGCGGGAGGGGGCGGCACAGATACG.

At least ten counts were recorded for this clone. The read comes to an end 3 residues before the CDR3 does, leaving the germline J gene to fill in the end. The chain is built from TRBV9 and TRBJ2-1; 9 bases are a match to TRBD2. Germline trimming cut 0 bases from V and 8 bases from J; bases unmatched to any gene: 9. CDR1 is SGDLS and CDR2 is YYNGEE in the germline V gene. There are 16 residues in the CDR3. CDR3 DNA (partial): TGTGCCAGCAGCGTAGGGGGACTAGCTATAAGCTATGAG. This codes for CASSVGGLAISYE. The CDR3 in full is CASSVGGLAISYEQFF.

This clone was observed many times. The read falls 3 residues short of the CDR3 end, and the missing part is taken from the germline J gene. The chain recombines TRBV18 with TRBJ1-4, with D maybe TRBD1 (5 bases). The ends were cut back, 0 bases at V and 6 bases at J, with 14 bases in the middle. CDR3 length equals 16 residues. Germline CDR1 KGHSH, CDR2 LQKENI. CDR3 DNA, as far as it was read: TGTGCCAGCTCACCACCTCGGGTCAGGGAGGATGAAAAA. This gives the protein CASSPPRVREDEK. The entire CDR3 is CASSPPRVREDEKLFF.

As regards this clone: A much more abundant neighbour one base away suggests this may be a read error. The sequenced fragment ends 3 residues before the CDR3 boundary, so the rest is inferred from the germline J gene. Other DNA sequences in the sample encode the same CDR3. This chain uses TRBV30 with TRBJ1-1; 11 bases map to TRBD1. CDR3 size: 15 residues. Germline CDR1 and CDR2: GTSNPN and SVGIG (reference sequence). The CDR3: CAWGGQGALNTEAFF. The sequenced CDR3 bases are TGTGCCTGGGGAGGACAGGGGGCTTTGAACACTGAG.

This clone was seen repeatedly, ten times or more. The sequenced fragment ends 3 residues before the CDR3 boundary, so the rest is inferred from the germline J gene. The gene calls are TRBV19 and TRBJ2-3; a possible D gene is TRBD1 (5 bases). CDR1 and CDR2 (germline): LNHDA, SQIVND (reference sequence). CDR3 length: 15 amino acids. V was clipped by 5 bases and J by 0 bases, with 12 bases between them. CDR3: CASSRQFSSTDTQYF. The CDR3 DNA, read in part, is TGTGCCAGTAGTCGACAGTTTTCTAGCACAGATACG.

This clone occurred many times. The read stops 3 residues short of the end of the CDR3; the missing end is completed from the germline J gene. The chain carries TRBV19 and TRBJ2-7; perhaps TRBD2 as D (6 bases). This CDR3 has 14 amino acids. Trimming left V 6 bases short and J 4 bases short, with 16 bases between. Germline V gives CDR1 LNHDA, CDR2 SQIVND (reference sequence). CDR3 DNA, as far as it was read: TGTGCCAGTAGCCCGCGGGGTAAAGGGTACGAG. Encoded protein: CASSPRGKGYE. The CDR3, in full, reads CASSPRGKGYEQYF.

This clone was counted many times. An end of the junction differs from the germline gene, which may be a read error. The CDR3 sequence is CASSLALQVYSSPLHF. The CDR3 DNA, read in part, is TGTGCCAGCAGCTTAGCTCTACAGGTCTATAGTTCACCC. The chain employs TRBV7-2 and TRBJ1-6; D may be TRBD1 (5 bases). The read finishes 3 residues shy of the CDR3 end, and the germline J gene is used to complete it. Looked up from germline, CDR1 is SGHTA and CDR2 is FQGNSA. The CDR3 has 16 amino acids.

This clone was seen repeatedly, ten times or more. The read finishes 3 residues shy of the CDR3 end, and the germline J gene is used to complete it. The V gene is TRBV18, the J gene TRBJ2-5; TRBD1 agrees at 12 bases. The V gene end was trimmed by 6 bases and the J gene end by 4 bases; junction bases not matched to a gene: 6. The CDR3 has 15 residues. Germline loops: CDR1 KGHSH, CDR2 LQKENI. The CDR3 spells CASSRGQGATETQYF. The covered CDR3 bases are TGTGCCAGCTCGCGGGGACAGGGGGCTACAGAGACC.